These 22 T cell receptor beta chains came from one sample sequenced in a study of STAT5B mutations in CD4+ large granular lymphocyte leukemia. TCRdb's table, derived via immunoSEQ multiplex PCR, lists solely in-frame clones and lacks some. Of tens of thousands of clones listed, around four fifths are singletons. Sequencing input: CD4+ T cells from blood buffy coats. The receptor set was obtained from a human donor in good health.

The sample holds one count of this clone. This chain uses TRBV5-4 with TRBJ2-3, with D tentatively TRBD1 or TRBD2 (5 bases each). The CDR3 runs 16 residues. Trimming left V 3 bases short and J 4 bases short, with 18 bases between. Germline lookup yields CDR1 SGHNT and CDR2 YYREEE (reference sequence). CDR3 in amino acids: CASSSIEGLVSDTQYF. CDR3 bases: TGTGCCAGCAGCTCGATAGAGGGGTTGGTTTCAGATACGCAGTATTTT.

This clone was seen more than once but under ten times. V gene TRBV29-1 combines with J gene TRBJ2-7, with D possibly being TRBD1 (5 bases). Trimming took 5 bases from V and 5 from J, leaving 16 bases between them. The germline CDR1 and CDR2 sequences are SQVTM and ANQGSEA. The CDR3 length is 13 residues. Here the CDR3 DNA reads TGCAGCGTTACAGGTGGAGTCCTCGACGAGCAGTACTTC. Protein sequence: CSVTGGVLDEQYF.

The rearrangement links TRBV6-1 to TRBJ1-2; 7 bases line up with TRBD1. The CDR3 extends over 12 amino acids. Germline-derived CDR1 and CDR2 are MNHNS and SASEGT. V was clipped by 7 bases and J by 8 bases; unmatched bases: 7. The chain's CDR3 is CASNTGERGYTF. As DNA, the CDR3 is TGTGCCAGCAACACAGGGGAAAGAGGCTACACCTTC.

This chain connects TRBV2 to TRBJ1-5, with 8 bases that match TRBD1. The CDR3 sequence is 15 residues long. The germline V gene has CDR1 SNHLY and CDR2 FYNNEI. V shed 7 bases, J shed 2 bases, and the junction held 7 bases outside the gene matches. CDR3 nucleotides: TGTGCCAGCACCGCGGACAGGGTAGGCAATCAGCCCCAGCATTTT. This gives the protein CASTADRVGNQPQHF.

The CDR3 DNA is TGTGCCAGCAGAACGCCAAGGGGGCCCGGGGAGCTGTTTTTT. Protein product: CASRTPRGPGELFF. The rearrangement uses TRBV6-5 and TRBJ2-2; 7 bases map to TRBD1. The CDR3 length is 14 residues. The V segment lost 6 bases and the J segment 6 bases; nucleotides outside the gene matches: 7. The V gene's germline CDR1 is MNHEY and CDR2 SVGAGI.

V and J are TRBV11-3 and TRBJ2-4; D is possibly TRBD2 (5 bases). The CDR3 has 19 residues. CDR1 and CDR2 (germline): SGHNT, YENEEA. V was trimmed by 0 bases and J by 1 base, leaving 19 bases between them. CDR3 nucleotides: TGTGCCAGCAGCTTAGACGTAGAGGGCCATTGTCCGGCCAAAAACATTCAGTACTTC. It translates to CASSLDVEGHCPAKNIQYF.

The gene calls are TRBV5-4 and TRBJ2-5; D may be TRBD2 (5 bases). The CDR3 loop spans 15 amino acids. V shed 0 bases and J shed 7 bases, with 16 bases lying between them. Germline CDR1 SGHNT, CDR2 YYREEE (reference sequence). The CDR3 nucleotides read TGTGCCAGCAGCTTGGCTAGCAAGCCCGAGAGGACCCAGTACTTC. It encodes CASSLASKPERTQYF.

The J gene is TRBJ1-3, the V gene TRBV6-6; tentative D call: TRBD1 (5 bases). Trimming left V 6 bases short and J 1 base short, with 16 bases between. Germline V gene sequence: CDR1 MNHNY, CDR2 SVGAGI (reference sequence). The CDR3 covers 16 residues. Here the CDR3 reads CASSWDVGGSGNTIYF. The CDR3 nucleotides are TGTGCCAGCAGCTGGGACGTAGGAGGATCTGGAAACACCATATATTTT.

The CDR3 DNA sequence: TGTGCCAGCAGTGACTCGAAACCCGGACTAGCGGGGAGCGGGGAGCTGTTTTTT. This gives the protein CASSDSKPGLAGSGELFF. The chain links TRBV6-4 to TRBJ2-2, with 12 positions matching TRBD2. In germline, CDR1 is MRHNA, CDR2 SNTAGT. Losses at the gene ends were 0 bases for V and 7 bases for J; bases not matched to a gene: 9. The CDR3 contains 18 residues.

This chain joins TRBV27 and TRBJ2-1, with TRBD2 matching over 9 bases. The CDR3 is 13 amino acids. The germline V gene encodes CDR1 MNHEY and CDR2 SMNVEV (reference sequence). V lost 6 bases and J lost 8; bases outside the gene matches: 5. CDR3 sequence: CASRRREGDEQFF. CDR3 in DNA: TGTGCCAGCAGGAGGCGGGAGGGCGATGAGCAGTTCTTC.

The chain uses TRBV2 and TRBJ1-5; D may be TRBD1 (5 bases). The CDR3 extends over 15 amino acids. V shed 0 bases and J shed 7 bases, with 13 bases lying between them. CDR1 is SNHLY and CDR2 is FYNNEI in the germline V gene. Here the CDR3 DNA reads TGTGCCAGCAGTGAAGCGGGCGGGTGGGGGCAGCCCCAGCATTTT. Translation gives CASSEAGGWGQPQHF.

V gene TRBV6-6 combines with J gene TRBJ2-7; D is tentatively TRBD1 or TRBD2 (5 bases each). Germline CDR1 reads MNHNY; CDR2 reads SVGAGI (reference sequence). The ends were cut back, 2 bases at V and 0 bases at J, with 11 bases in the middle. The CDR3 is 15 residues long. In nucleotides, the CDR3 is TGTGCCAGCAGTTACGGGGCAGGGAGCTCCTACGAGCAGTACTTC. It specifies CASSYGAGSSYEQYF.

This chain joins TRBV18 and TRBJ2-1; D gene uncertain. Germline CDR1 KGHSH, CDR2 LQKENI. The ends were cut back, 0 bases at V and 0 bases at J, with 9 bases in the middle. CDR3 size: 16 residues. Here the CDR3 DNA reads TGTGCCAGCTCACCACCTAGGTTCCCCTCCTACAATGAGCAGTTCTTC. Translation gives CASSPPRFPSYNEQFF.

This sequence joins TRBV6-1 and TRBJ1-2; 7 bases fit TRBD1. Unmatched junction bases numbered 6, after V lost 1 base and J lost 4 bases. Germline lookup yields CDR1 MNHNS and CDR2 SASEGT. The CDR3 loop spans 15 amino acids. For the CDR3, the DNA is TGTGCCAGCAGTGAAGTAACAGGGGTGAGCTATGGCTACACCTTC. Translated: CASSEVTGVSYGYTF.

V is TRBV28 and J is TRBJ2-7; the D gene is possibly TRBD2 (5 bases). Trimming pared 7 bases from V and 7 bases from J, leaving 20 bases between. Per germline, CDR1 MDHEN and CDR2 SYDVKM. The CDR3 runs to 14 residues. The CDR3 loop reads CASNSPDSFGEQYF. CDR3 nucleotides: TGTGCCAGCAACTCTCCGGACTCCTTTGGGGAGCAGTACTTC.

The chain carries TRBV4-1 and TRBJ1-1; TRBD1 aligns across 10 bases. V lost 1 base to trimming and J lost 3 bases; unmatched junction nucleotides: 5. Germline values: CDR1 MGHRA, CDR2 YSYEKL. This CDR3 has 16 amino acids. The CDR3 reads CASSQGWTGGDTEAFF. The CDR3, as DNA: TGCGCCAGCAGCCAAGGATGGACAGGGGGAGACACTGAAGCTTTCTTT.

The chain carries TRBV7-9 and TRBJ2-7; perhaps D is TRBD1 or TRBD2 (5 bases each). The CDR3 extends over 14 amino acids. Trimming removed 4 bases from V and 3 bases from J, with 13 bases in between. The germline V gene encodes CDR1 SEHNR and CDR2 FQNEAQ (reference sequence). The CDR3 region is CASSWGRLVYEQYF. The DNA for the CDR3 is TGTGCCAGCAGCTGGGGACGGCTAGTCTACGAGCAGTACTTC.

This clone was observed a single time. The chain recombines TRBV7-2 with TRBJ2-3, with TRBD2 matching 8 bases. Per germline, CDR1 SGHTA and CDR2 FQGNSA. The CDR3 has 16 residues. V was pared by 8 bases and J by 2 bases, with 12 bases of the junction left unmatched. CDR3 nucleotide sequence: TGTGCCAGCTCGGGTAGCGGGGCCCTCTCCACAGATACGCAGTATTTT. This translates into CASSGSGALSTDTQYF.

This clone was detected once. The chain links TRBV5-5 to TRBJ2-7; 8 bases line up with TRBD2. The CDR3 sequence is 14 residues long. Germline assignment: CDR1 SGHKS and CDR2 YYEKEE (reference sequence). Trimming removed 4 bases from V and 5 bases from J; junction bases left unmatched: 8. This chain's CDR3 is CASSAPGGAHEQYF. CDR3 bases: TGTGCCAGCAGCGCCCCGGGAGGGGCCCACGAGCAGTACTTC.

V gene TRBV5-4 combines with J gene TRBJ2-1; 7 bases map to TRBD1. CDR1 and CDR2 from the germline V gene are SGHNT and YYREEE (reference sequence). V gave up 10 bases and J gave up 8 bases; unmatched junction bases: 12. The CDR3 runs 13 residues. CDR3 sequence reads: CAAGRQGSDEQFF. The CDR3 coding sequence is TGTGCCGCCGGGCGACAGGGATCCGATGAGCAGTTCTTC.

This chain joins TRBV9 and TRBJ2-7; 8 nucleotides align to TRBD2. V lost 0 bases and J lost 3; bases outside the gene matches: 5. This CDR3 spans 15 amino acids. Germline V gene sequence: CDR1 SGDLS, CDR2 YYNGEE. CDR3 sequence reads: CASSVGLSGVYEQYF. CDR3 nucleotides: TGTGCCAGCAGCGTAGGGCTTAGCGGGGTCTACGAGCAGTACTTC.

The CDR3 nucleotides are TGTGCCAGCAGTTTGTCAGGGGGAGGCACAGATACGCAGTATTTT. It specifies CASSLSGGGTDTQYF. The rearrangement uses TRBV27 and TRBJ2-3; 7 nucleotides agree with TRBD1. J gave up 1 base and V 3 bases, and 4 bases lay outside the gene matches. The length of the CDR3 is 15 residues. CDR1 is MNHEY and CDR2 is SMNVEV in the germline V gene (reference sequence).